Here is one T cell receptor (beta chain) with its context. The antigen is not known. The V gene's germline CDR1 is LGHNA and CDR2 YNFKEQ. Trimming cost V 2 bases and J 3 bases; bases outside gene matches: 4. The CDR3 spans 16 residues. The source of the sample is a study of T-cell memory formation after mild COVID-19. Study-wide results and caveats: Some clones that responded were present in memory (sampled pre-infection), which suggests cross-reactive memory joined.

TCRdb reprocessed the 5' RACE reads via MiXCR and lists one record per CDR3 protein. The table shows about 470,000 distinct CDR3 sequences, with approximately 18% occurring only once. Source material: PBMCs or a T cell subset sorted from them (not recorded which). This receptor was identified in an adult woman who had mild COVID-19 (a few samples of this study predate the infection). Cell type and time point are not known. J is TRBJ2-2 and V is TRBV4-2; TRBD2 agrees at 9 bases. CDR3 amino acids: CASSQLAGLDTGELFF. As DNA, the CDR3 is TGTGCCAGCAGCCAACTAGCGGGGTTGGACACCGGGGAGCTGTTTTTT.